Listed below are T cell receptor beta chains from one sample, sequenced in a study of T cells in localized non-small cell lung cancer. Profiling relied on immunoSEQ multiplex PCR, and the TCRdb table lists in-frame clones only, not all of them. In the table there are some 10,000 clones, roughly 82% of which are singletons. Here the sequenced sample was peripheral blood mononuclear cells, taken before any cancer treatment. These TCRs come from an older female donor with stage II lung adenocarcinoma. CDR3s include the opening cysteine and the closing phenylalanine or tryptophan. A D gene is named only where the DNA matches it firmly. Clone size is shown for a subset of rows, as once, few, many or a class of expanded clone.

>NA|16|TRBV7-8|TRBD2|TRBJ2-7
CASSSMTSGSSYEQYF
TGTGCCAGCAGCTCCATGACTAGCGGGAGTTCCTACGAGCAGTACTTC
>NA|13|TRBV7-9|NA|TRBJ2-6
CASSSLAANVLTF
TGTGCCAGCAGCTCACTTGCCGCCAACGTCCTGACTTTC
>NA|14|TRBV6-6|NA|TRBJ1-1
CASSYSAGRGEAFF
TGTGCCAGCAGTTACTCGGCAGGGCGGGGAGAAGCTTTCTTT
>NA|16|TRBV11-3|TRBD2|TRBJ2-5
CASSLSYEGGQETQYF
TGTGCCAGCAGCCTCAGTTACGAGGGAGGGCAAGAGACCCAGTACTTC
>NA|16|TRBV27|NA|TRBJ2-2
CASSLFGGLGTGELFF
TGTGCCAGCAGTTTATTCGGGGGGCTGGGGACCGGGGAGCTGTTTTTT
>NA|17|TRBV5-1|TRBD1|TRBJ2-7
CASSSSTGGPNPYEQYF
TGCGCCAGCAGCTCTTCGACAGGGGGGCCCAACCCCTACGAGCAGTACTTC
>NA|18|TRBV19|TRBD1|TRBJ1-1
CATTPRSGQGARNTEAFF
TGTGCCACCACTCCACGGTCGGGACAGGGGGCGCGGAACACTGAAGCTTTCTTT
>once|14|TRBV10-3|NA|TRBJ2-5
CAISESAAGETQYF
TGTGCCATCAGTGAGTCGGCAGCGGGAGAGACCCAGTACTTC
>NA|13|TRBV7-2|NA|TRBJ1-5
CASSYQNNQPQHF
TGTGCCAGCAGCTACCAAAACAATCAGCCCCAGCATTTT
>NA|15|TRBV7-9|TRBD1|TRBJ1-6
CASSLGQGFNSPLHF
TGTGCCAGCAGCTTAGGACAGGGCTTTAATTCACCCCTCCACTTT